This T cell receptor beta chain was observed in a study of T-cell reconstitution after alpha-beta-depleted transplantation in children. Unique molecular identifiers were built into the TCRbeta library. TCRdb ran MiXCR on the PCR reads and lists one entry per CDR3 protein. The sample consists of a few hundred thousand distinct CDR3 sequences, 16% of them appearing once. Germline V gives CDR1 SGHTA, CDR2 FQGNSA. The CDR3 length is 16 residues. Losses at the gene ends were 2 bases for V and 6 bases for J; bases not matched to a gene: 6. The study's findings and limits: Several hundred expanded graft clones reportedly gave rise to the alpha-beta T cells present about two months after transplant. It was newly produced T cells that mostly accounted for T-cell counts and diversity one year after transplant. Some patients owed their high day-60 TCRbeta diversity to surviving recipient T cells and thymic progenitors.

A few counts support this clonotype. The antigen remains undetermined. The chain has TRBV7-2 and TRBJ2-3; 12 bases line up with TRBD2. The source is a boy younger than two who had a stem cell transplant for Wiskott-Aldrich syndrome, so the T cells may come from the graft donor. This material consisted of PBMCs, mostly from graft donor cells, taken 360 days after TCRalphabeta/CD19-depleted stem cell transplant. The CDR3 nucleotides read TGTGCCAGCAGCTTATCCCTAGCGGGGGGGATGGATACGCAGTATTTT. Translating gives CASSLSLAGGMDTQYF.